The clone carrying this TCR beta chain turned up a few times. The record originates from a study of Graves' ophthalmopathy and Graves' hyperthyroidism. RNA transcripts provided the template for amplifying TCR beta CDR3 regions. RT-PCR was first run with HTBI primers, then multiplex PCR in a second round. TCRdb re-derived calls from the multiplex PCR reads in MiXCR, one entry per CDR3 protein. Counted here are 260,000 or so distinct CDR3 sequences, around 50% occurring once; the ten biggest clones make up roughly 45%. The CDR3 is 12 amino acids. V was shortened by 6 bases and J by 3 bases, with 8 bases between the two germline ends. Germline V CDR1 and CDR2: SQVTM, ANQGSEA.

The receptor's source is an adult man with Graves' ophthalmopathy. Sequencing was carried out using peripheral blood. The chain uses TRBV29-1 and TRBJ2-2; D may be TRBD2 (5 bases). As DNA, the CDR3 is TGCAGCGTACTAGGAGACACCGGGGAGCTGTTTTTT. Its translation: CSVLGDTGELFF.